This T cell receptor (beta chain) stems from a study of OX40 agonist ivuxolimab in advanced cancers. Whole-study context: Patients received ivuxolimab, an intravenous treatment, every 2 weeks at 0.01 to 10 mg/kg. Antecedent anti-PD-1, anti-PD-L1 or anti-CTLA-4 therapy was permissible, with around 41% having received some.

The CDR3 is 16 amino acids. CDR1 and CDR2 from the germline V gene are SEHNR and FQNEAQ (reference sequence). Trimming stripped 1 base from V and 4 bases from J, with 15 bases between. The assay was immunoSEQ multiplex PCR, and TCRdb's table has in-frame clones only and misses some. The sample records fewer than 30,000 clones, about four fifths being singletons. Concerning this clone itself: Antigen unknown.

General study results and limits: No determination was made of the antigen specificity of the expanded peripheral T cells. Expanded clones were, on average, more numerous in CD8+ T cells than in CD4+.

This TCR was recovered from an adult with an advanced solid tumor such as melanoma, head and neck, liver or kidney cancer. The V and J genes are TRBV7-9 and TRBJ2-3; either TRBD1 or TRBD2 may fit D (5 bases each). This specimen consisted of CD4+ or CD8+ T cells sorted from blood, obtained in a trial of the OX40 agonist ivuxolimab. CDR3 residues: CASSLGVGALADTQYF. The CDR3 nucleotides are TGTGCCAGCAGCTTAGGGGTCGGGGCTTTGGCAGATACGCAGTATTTT.